This T cell receptor (beta chain) was sequenced during a study of human T cells and chemical hapten exposure. Study-wide background: How much TCR each sample yielded varied, mostly because pooled library volumes differed slightly.

Study-level results: TCRs at a frequency above 1 in 1000 stayed unchanged with DPC sensitization.

The CDR3 consists of 16 residues. Losses at the gene ends were 1 base for V and 7 bases for J; bases not matched to a gene: 10. CDR1 and CDR2 (germline): LGHDT, YNNKEL (reference sequence). Unfractionated whole blood yielded total RNA. MiXCR, run by TCRdb on the 5' RACE reads, gives a single entry per CDR3 protein. The sample has about 140,000 distinct CDR3 sequences; roughly 4% are singletons. Ten or more counts support this clonotype. Antigen unknown. The clonotype comes from a female donor in good health. This rearrangement joins TRBV3-1 to TRBJ2-7, with 10 bases matching TRBD2. The CDR3 sequence is CASSQGLAGLGGEQYF. Here the CDR3 DNA reads TGTGCCAGCAGCCAAGGACTAGCGGGCTTGGGGGGAGAGCAGTACTTC.